Following are 24 T cell receptor beta chains from one sample sequenced in a study of Graves' ophthalmopathy and Graves' hyperthyroidism. Researchers took RNA transcripts and amplified TCR beta CDR3 regions from them. Second-round multiplex PCR came after a first-round RT-PCR that employed HTBI primers. TCRdb independently ran MiXCR on the multiplex PCR reads; one entry per CDR3 protein. The profile shows roughly 600,000 distinct CDR3 sequences, under 40% of them singletons. The material sequenced was peripheral blood or thyroid tissue (not recorded which). Receptors were obtained from an adult man with Graves' hyperthyroidism.

V is TRBV20-1 and J is TRBJ2-2; 10 bases match TRBD1. From germline, CDR1 is DFQATT and CDR2 SNEGSKA (reference sequence). With V trimmed by 6 bases and J by 6 bases, 4 bases remained unmatched. This CDR3 is 13 amino acids long. The CDR3 here is CSAAGQGPGELFF. DNA for the CDR3: TGCAGTGCCGCGGGACAGGGGCCCGGGGAGCTGTTTTTT.

This clonotype was observed many times. This chain joins TRBV9 and TRBJ1-1; no clear D. This CDR3 spans 13 amino acids. V lost 2 bases to trimming and J lost 1 base, with 6 bases between them. Germline values: CDR1 SGDLS, CDR2 YYNGEE. The CDR3 DNA sequence: TGTGCCAGCAGCGTCACTTGGAACACTGAAGCTTTCTTT. Its translation: CASSVTWNTEAFF.

On this clonotype: A much larger clone lies one base from this, so it may be a read error. The V call is TRBV5-5, the J call TRBJ2-7, with 12 nucleotides matching TRBD1. The CDR3 consists of 15 residues. Germline-derived CDR1 and CDR2 are SGHKS and YYEKEE (reference sequence). This CDR3 reads CASSSRDRGRYGQYF. The CDR3, as DNA: TGTGCCAGCAGCTCCCGGGACAGGGGGCGCTACGGGCAGTACTTC. The full variable domain, its missing parts supplied by reference TRBV5-5 and TRBJ2-7, is DAGVTQSPTHLIKTRGQQVTLRCSPISGHKSVSWYQQVLGQGPQFIFQYYEKEERGRGNFPDRFSARQFPNYSSELNVNALLLGDSALYLCASSSRDRGRYGQYFGPGTRLTVT.

This clonotype was seen only a few times. The genes are TRBV3-1 and TRBJ1-5; TRBD1 agrees at 7 bases. CDR3 length equals 13 residues. Germline values: CDR1 LGHDT, CDR2 YNNKEL (reference sequence). V trimming: 4 bases; J trimming: 11 bases; junction bases outside the gene matches: 8. CDR3 coding DNA: TGTGCCAGCAGCCGGGTTCCGACAGGGACCCAGCATTTT. Its translation: CASSRVPTGTQHF.

At least ten counts were recorded for this clonotype. The chain recombines TRBV5-1 with TRBJ2-5; D is perhaps TRBD2 (5 bases). Germline CDR1 SGHRS, CDR2 YFSETQ. With 4 bases removed from V and 2 bases from J, the gap between germline ends came to 12 bases. This CDR3 is 14 amino acids long. CDR3 coding DNA: TGCGCCAGCAGCCCGACTAATTTGCAAGAGACCCAGTACTTC. Its protein product is CASSPTNLQETQYF.

This clonotype was recorded many times. This rearrangement joins TRBV19 to TRBJ1-1; tentative D call: TRBD1 (6 bases). CDR1 is LNHDA and CDR2 is SQIVND in the germline V gene (reference sequence). CDR3 length: 15 residues. Trimming took 7 bases from V and 4 from J, leaving 19 bases between them. The CDR3 loop is CASMSSGGAVTEAFF. The CDR3 nucleotides read TGTGCCAGTATGAGTTCGGGGGGCGCGGTCACTGAAGCTTTCTTT.

This clonotype showed up many times. The CDR3 is CASSYSGGGQETQYF. In DNA, the CDR3 is TGTGCCAGCAGCTATAGCGGGGGGGGTCAAGAGACCCAGTACTTC. This chain connects TRBV7-2 to TRBJ2-5, with TRBD2 identical over 11 bases. This CDR3 has 15 amino acids. CDR1 and CDR2 from the germline V gene are SGHTA and FQGNSA. Trimming at V came to 4 bases and at J to 2 bases, leaving 3 bases not matched to a gene.

This clonotype was counted ten times or more. The CDR3 here is CSAGAGGAGATEAFF. As DNA, the CDR3 is TGCAGTGCGGGAGCTGGCGGAGCGGGGGCCACTGAAGCTTTCTTT. V usage is TRBV20-1 and J usage is TRBJ1-1; a possible D gene is TRBD1 (6 bases). The CDR3 is 15 amino acids. V lost 6 bases and J lost 4, with 21 bases in between. Germline loops: CDR1 DFQATT, CDR2 SNEGSKA (reference sequence).

In this sample, this clonotype turned up many times. The chain links TRBV7-9 to TRBJ2-2; perhaps TRBD1 as D (5 bases). Per germline, CDR1 SEHNR and CDR2 FQNEAQ (reference sequence). Trimming left V 3 bases short and J 0 bases short, with 8 bases between. The CDR3 is 15 residues long. CDR3 DNA sequence: TGTGCCAGCAGCTTGGTCAGGGCGAACACCGGGGAGCTGTTTTTT. Translation gives CASSLVRANTGELFF.

This clonotype occurred many times. The chain carries TRBV5-1 and TRBJ1-1; 12 bases match TRBD1. CDR1 is SGHRS and CDR2 is YFSETQ in the germline V gene. Trimming cost V 4 bases and J 0 bases; bases outside gene matches: 10. The length of the CDR3 is 18 residues. As DNA, the CDR3 is TGCGCCAGCAGCCCTCCGGGACAGGGGGCAGGGATGAACACTGAAGCTTTCTTT. It encodes CASSPPGQGAGMNTEAFF.

This clonotype was counted many times. This chain uses TRBV11-2 with TRBJ2-7; the D is unclear. Trimming shortened V by 6 bases and J by 9 bases, and 15 bases separated the two germline ends. Germline-derived CDR1 and CDR2 are SGHAT and FQNNGV. The CDR3 runs to 12 residues. The CDR3: CASSPRGVWQYF. The DNA of the CDR3 is TGTGCCAGCAGTCCCCGCGGAGTCTGGCAGTACTTC.

The chain joins TRBV29-1 to TRBJ2-5; TRBD2 agrees at 8 bases. Germline V lookup: CDR1 SQVTM, CDR2 ANQGSEA. This CDR3 comprises 14 residues. Trimming removed 8 bases from V and 5 bases from J; junction bases left unmatched: 13. The CDR3 coding sequence is TGCAGCTTACCGGATAGCGGGACGAGGGAGACCCAGTACTTC. It encodes CSLPDSGTRETQYF.

This clonotype appeared many times. The chain is built from TRBV10-3 and TRBJ2-7; 9 bases agree with TRBD2. The J segment lost 6 bases and the V segment lost 3 bases, leaving 15 bases of the junction unmatched. Germline lookup yields CDR1 ENHRY and CDR2 SYGVKD. The CDR3 length is 17 residues. CDR3 residues: CAISELNSGSTRREQYF. DNA of the CDR3: TGTGCCATCAGTGAACTTAATAGCGGGAGCACTCGACGCGAGCAGTACTTC.

This clonotype appeared many times. The chain combines TRBV29-1 with TRBJ2-5; 9 bases match TRBD2. V lost 3 bases to trimming and J lost 5 bases; unmatched junction nucleotides: 7. In germline, CDR1 is SQVTM, CDR2 ANQGSEA. CDR3 size: 14 residues. CDR3 residues: CSVDVAGVGETQYF. The CDR3 nucleotides are TGCAGCGTTGACGTAGCGGGGGTTGGGGAGACCCAGTACTTC.

This clonotype was seen a single time. The chain recombines TRBV7-2 with TRBJ2-3; D gene ambiguous. Trimming took off 1 base at V and 5 bases at J, with 13 bases between the two ends. Per the germline V gene, CDR1 is SGHTA and CDR2 is FQGNSA. The CDR3 sequence is 15 residues long. CDR3 nucleotides: TGTGCCAGCAGCTTAGGTCTTTCCGGCGGAGATACGCAGTATTTT. Its protein product is CASSLGLSGGDTQYF.

This clonotype has at least ten counts. This chain uses TRBV6-1 with TRBJ2-7; D is unresolved. CDR3 size: 13 residues. V lost 1 base and J 1 base, leaving 5 bases between the germline ends. CDR1 and CDR2 (germline): MNHNS, SASEGT. The CDR3 loop is CASSEERSYEQYF. The DNA for the CDR3 is TGTGCCAGCAGTGAAGAACGATCCTACGAGCAGTACTTC.

The gene calls are TRBV27 and TRBJ1-2, with 7 bases that match TRBD1. CDR3 length: 14 residues. Germline trimming cut 6 bases from V and 5 bases from J; bases unmatched to any gene: 9. In germline, CDR1 is MNHEY, CDR2 SMNVEV (reference sequence). This CDR3 reads CASSTQGQLYGYTF. The CDR3 DNA sequence: TGTGCCAGCAGCACCCAGGGACAGCTTTATGGCTACACCTTC.

The chain recombines TRBV7-8 with TRBJ1-5; 8 bases are a match to TRBD1. The CDR3 covers 14 residues. CDR1 is SGHVS and CDR2 is FQNEAQ in the germline V gene. After removal of 8 bases from V and 4 bases from J, the junction contained 7 bases not matched to a gene. The CDR3 sequence is CASAFGTGNQPQHF. CDR3 in DNA: TGTGCCAGCGCGTTTGGGACAGGTAATCAGCCCCAGCATTTT.

This clonotype came up once. The rearrangement joins TRBV9 to TRBJ2-3, with TRBD1 identical over 8 bases. The CDR3 spans 15 residues. Per the germline V gene, CDR1 is SGDLS and CDR2 is YYNGEE. V gave up 0 bases and J gave up 1 base; unmatched junction bases: 1. The CDR3 reads CASSVVDRGTDTQYF. The CDR3 DNA is TGTGCCAGCAGCGTAGTGGACAGGGGCACAGATACGCAGTATTTT.

About this clonotype: A much more abundant neighbour one base away suggests this may be a read error. The chain recombines TRBV10-3 with TRBJ1-5; D not resolved. This CDR3 is 15 amino acids long. Germline CDR1 and CDR2: ENHRY and SYGVKD. Here the CDR3 DNA reads TGTGCCAGCAGTTCCAGATTTGATAGCAATCAGCCCCCGCATTTT. It is translated as CASSSRFDSNQPPHF.

At least ten counts were recorded for this clonotype. The V call is TRBV12-3 or TRBV12-4, the J call TRBJ2-7; D may be TRBD2 (5 bases). V was pared by 6 bases and J by 5 bases, with 20 bases between. The CDR3 runs to 15 residues. For the CDR3, the DNA is TGTGCCAGCAGCCCAGCCGCGGGTCCGGGCCACGAGCAGTACTTC. Protein: CASSPAAGPGHEQYF.

The V gene is TRBV7-3, the J gene TRBJ1-6; 7 positions match TRBD1. CDR1 and CDR2 (germline): SGHTA, FQGTGA. CDR3 size: 14 residues. Unmatched junction bases numbered 7, after V lost 5 bases and J lost 9 bases. CDR3 sequence reads: CASSISRGLSPLHF. Written as DNA, the CDR3 is TGTGCCAGCAGCATTTCGAGGGGGCTTTCACCCCTCCACTTT.

J is TRBJ2-6 and V is TRBV10-3; 7 bases are shared with TRBD1. Germline V gene sequence: CDR1 ENHRY, CDR2 SYGVKD. The CDR3 loop spans 15 amino acids. The J segment lost 1 base and the V segment lost 6 bases, leaving 3 bases of the junction unmatched. This CDR3 reads CAIRKTGSGANVLTF. CDR3 DNA: TGTGCCATCAGGAAGACAGGGTCTGGGGCCAACGTCCTGACTTTC.

This clonotype was seen ten or more times. The V gene is TRBV5-1, the J gene TRBJ1-1; tentative D call: TRBD1 (6 bases). The CDR3 is made up of 13 amino acids. Germline V gene sequence: CDR1 SGHRS, CDR2 YFSETQ. Trimming stripped 4 bases from V and 5 bases from J, with 12 bases between. CDR3 DNA sequence: TGCGCCAGCAGCCCGGACAGAGGAACTGAAGCTTTCTTT. Translating gives CASSPDRGTEAFF.